This T cell receptor beta chain was obtained from a study of CD8+CD57+ T cells in acquired aplastic anemia (dated by TCRdb to the late 2010s). The study in broad terms: Extracted DNA from sorted CD4+ and CD8+ cells averaged around 3.3 ug, ranging from roughly 0.17 to 27.4 ug. An average of approximately 10 million reads for CD4+ cells and roughly 12 million reads for CD8+ cells was obtained from healthy donor samples. Summary of the overall study and its limitations: Between patients and healthy controls, no significant difference in CD8+ Simpson's diversity was found (P=0.060). Approximately 27 CD8+ CDR3 sequences were found in both patients and controls but appeared to be highly expressed in patients and within the immunodominant clones of the patients.

In this study, sorted CD4+ and CD8+ T cells from the blood of healthy subjects and of severe aplastic anemia patients had their TCR repertoires deep-sequenced. Ficoll-Paque density gradient centrifugation was used to isolate peripheral blood mononuclear cells. Before DNA extraction, CD4+ and CD8+ T cells were sorted by FACS or by magnetic beads. The V end gives up 5 bases and the J end 3 bases, leaving 6 bases in the junction not matched to a gene. Taken from cysteine to phenylalanine, the CDR3 has 15 residues. Only the CDR3 portion is preserved as DNA: 45 bases, with reading frame beginning at the first base. Via the germline V gene, CDR1 is SGHTA and CDR2 FQGNSA. On this clonotype: No antigen is known for it. Nothing much larger sits one base from this clone, and base qualities are not available.

Genomic DNA served as template for TCR beta VDJ combination and CDR3 sequence profiling. An Illumina HiSeq 2000 was used for TCR repertoire sequencing. As for the authors' bioinformatics: TRBV/TRBJ rearrangement plots, CDR3 size and DJ length profiles, and Simpson's diversity index were used to evaluate the repertoires. Whichever DNA sequence was most abundant in the deep sequencing data was defined as the immunodominant clone. CDR3 amino acid sequences were screened for sharing across subjects and were compared with published repertoires and the VDJdb database. The public reads were reprocessed in TCRdb via fastp at Q25 and MiXCR, keeping in-frame beta chains. CDR3 protein sequences are deduplicated, and each keeps its most common genes and DNA. Here the V and J calls rest on TCRdb's processing, not on the authors' analysis. In this sample the table shows about 210,000 distinct CDR3 sequences, around 63% of which occur a single time. 25% to 30% of the sample is held by the ten biggest clonotypes.

This clonotype was sampled from a human donor in good health. The chain was built from TRBV7-2 and TRBJ2-7; TRBD2 matches 11 bases in the middle. Sequencing was done on a sample of sorted CD4+, CD8+, or CD8+CD57+ T cells (not recorded which) from PBMCs. The DNA is TGTGCCAGCAGCCAAACTAGCGGGAGCCGCTACGAGCAGTACTTC. It translates to CASSQTSGSRYEQYF.